Ten or more counts support the clone carrying this T cell receptor beta chain. This entry comes from a study of blood T cell repertoires in COVID-19. Profiling relied on immunoSEQ multiplex PCR, and the TCRdb table lists in-frame clones only, not all of them. In the table there are fewer than 300,000 clones, 85% of which are singletons. This CDR3 comprises 15 residues. The J segment lost 3 bases and the V segment lost 4 bases, leaving 1 base of the junction unmatched. Germline lookup yields CDR1 MDHEN and CDR2 SYDVKM. The sample comprised PBMCs or T cells enriched from blood (not recorded which). V gene TRBV28 combines with J gene TRBJ2-2; 11 bases align to TRBD1. This clonotype was sampled from a woman in her forties or fifties who had recovered from COVID-19. The CDR3 is CASSSGQGDTGELFF. The CDR3, as DNA: TGTGCCAGCAGTTCGGGACAGGGGGACACCGGGGAGCTGTTTTTT.